These T cell receptor beta chains were read from a single sample in a study of breast tumors, draining lymph nodes, adjacent tissues. Via MiXCR, TCRdb re-called the multiplex PCR reads, giving one row per CDR3 protein. The data hold 60,000 to 75,000 distinct CDR3 sequences, with less than 75% observed a single time. The sample was breast tumor tissue. The source of these receptors is a female donor with breast cancer. Some clones in this sample may be carry-over from other donors' samples. CDR3s include the opening cysteine and the closing phenylalanine or tryptophan. The D gene is left open where the match is weak. Expanded clones are given a class, and other clones once, few, many or no size at all.

J: TRBJ1-5; V: TRBV2; size: once; D: .; CDR3: CASSYGRHSNQPQHF; DNA: TGTGCCAGCAGTTACGGGCGGCATAGCAATCAGCCCCAGCATTTT
J: TRBJ2-2; V: TRBV20-1; size: .; D: .; CDR3: CSAPDRSTGELFF; DNA: TGCAGTGCGCCCGACAGGTCGACCGGGGAGCTGTTTTTT
J: TRBJ2-3; V: TRBV5-8; size: .; D: .; CDR3: CASSLVQGSTDTQYF; DNA: TGTGCCAGCAGCTTGGTTCAGGGCAGCACAGATACGCAGTATTTT
J: TRBJ1-2; V: TRBV2; size: .; D: TRBD1; CDR3: CASSERDRSGYTF; DNA: TGTGCCAGCAGTGAAAGGGACAGAAGCGGCTACACCTTC
J: TRBJ1-6; V: TRBV7-6; size: once; D: .; CDR3: CASSLGGDHNSPLHF; DNA: TGTGCCAGCAGCTTAGGCGGTGACCATAATTCACCCCTCCACTTT
J: TRBJ1-5; V: TRBV7-2; size: many; D: TRBD1; CDR3: CASSLEGPDRGLYSNQPQHF; DNA: TGTGCCAGCAGCTTAGAGGGACCCGACAGGGGGCTCTATAGCAATCAGCCCCAGCATTTT
J: TRBJ1-2; V: TRBV5-1; size: many; D: .; CDR3: CASRDNNYGYTF; DNA: TGCGCCAGCAGGGACAATAACTATGGCTACACCTTC
J: TRBJ2-3; V: TRBV30; size: many; D: .; CDR3: CAWSVTHVGGAGTDTQYF; DNA: TGTGCCTGGAGTGTAACTCACGTAGGCGGGGCTGGCACAGATACGCAGTATTTT
J: TRBJ1-2; V: TRBV20-1; size: .; D: .; CDR3: CSARRGTGQIYGYTF; DNA: TGCAGTGCTAGAAGAGGAACAGGGCAGATCTATGGCTACACCTTC
J: TRBJ2-3; V: TRBV20-1; size: .; D: .; CDR3: CSGKAGPSTDTQYF; DNA: TGCAGTGGTAAAGCGGGTCCTTCCACAGATACGCAGTATTTT
J: TRBJ1-1; V: TRBV2; size: many; D: .; CDR3: CASSTASNTEAFF; DNA: TGTGCCAGCAGTACAGCGAGCAACACTGAAGCTTTCTTT
J: TRBJ2-7; V: TRBV11-2; size: many; D: TRBD1; CDR3: CASSLRFPGQGREQYF; DNA: TGTGCCAGCAGCTTACGGTTTCCGGGACAGGGGCGCGAGCAGTACTTC
J: TRBJ1-1; V: TRBV7-9; size: many; D: .; CDR3: CASSFEIREVSEAFF; DNA: TGTGCCAGCAGCTTTGAAATCAGGGAAGTATCTGAAGCTTTCTTT
J: TRBJ1-4; V: TRBV9; size: .; D: .; CDR3: CASSAWDGEKLFF; DNA: TGTGCCAGCAGCGCATGGGACGGTGAAAAACTGTTTTTT